The rows below give T cell receptor beta chains drawn from one sample of a study of T cells in Graves' hyperthyroidism and ophthalmopathy. TCRdb reprocessed the multiplex PCR reads via MiXCR and lists one record per CDR3 protein. Of about 300,000 distinct CDR3 sequences in the sample, less than 20% were seen once. The specimen was blood. The receptors were gathered from a man between 45 and 60 years old with Graves' ophthalmopathy. Both conserved end residues are part of each CDR3. D genes are given only for firm matches. Clone size is stated in some rows and not others, as once, few, many or a class when expanded.

15	TRBV6-1	NA	TRBJ2-7	TRBD2	TGTGCCAGCACCCCACGGGGCGGGAGTGGCTATGAGCAGTACTTC	CASTPRGGSGYEQYF
15	TRBV14	many	TRBJ2-1	TRBD1	TGTGCCAGCAGTCGCTCCGGGACAGGGCGCAATGAGCAGTTCTTC	CASSRSGTGRNEQFF
12	TRBV7-9	many	TRBJ2-7	NA	TGTGCCAGCAGCCGGACAACCTACGAGCAGTACTTC	CASSRTTYEQYF
13	TRBV10-1	NA	TRBJ1-6	NA	TGCGCCAGCAGTGAGACGGCGAATTCACCCCTCCACTTT	CASSETANSPLHF
19	TRBV9	NA	TRBJ2-6	TRBD2	TGTGCCAGCAGCCCCCAGGGTGGACTAGCGGGAACTGGGGCCAACGTCCTGACTTTC	CASSPQGGLAGTGANVLTF
15	TRBV7-3	many	TRBJ2-1	TRBD2	TGTGCCAGCAGCTTTGAGCTAGCGGGAGCGAATGAGCAGTTCTTC	CASSFELAGANEQFF
12	TRBV2	many	TRBJ2-3	NA	TGTGCCAGCAGTTCACTAGCAGATACGCAGTATTTT	CASSSLADTQYF
16	TRBV5-4	NA	TRBJ2-2	TRBD2	TGTGCCAGCAGCCGGACTAGTTCTATGAACACCGGGGAGCTGTTTTTT	CASSRTSSMNTGELFF
15	TRBV27	NA	TRBJ1-4	NA	TGTGCCAGCAGTTTAGTACCCATCCTTCCTGAAAAACTGTTTTTT	CASSLVPILPEKLFF
13	TRBV7-9	many	TRBJ1-6	NA	TGTGCCAGCGCATCAGGGGTAGGTTCACCCCTCCACTTT	CASASGVGSPLHF
14	TRBV9	NA	TRBJ2-1	TRBD2	TGTGCCAGCAGCAGGAGCGGGAGGGCGAATGAGCAGTTCTTC	CASSRSGRANEQFF
21	TRBV3-1	once	TRBJ2-1	TRBD2	TGTGCCAGCAGCCAAAACACCCTAAACAGACTAGCGGGAGTGACACTGAATGAGCAGTTCTTC	CASSQNTLNRLAGVTLNEQFF
17	TRBV6-1	many	TRBJ2-3	TRBD2	TGTGCCAGCAGTGAAACCTGGGTGGAGACTAGCGGAGATACGCAGTATTTT	CASSETWVETSGDTQYF
16	TRBV28	many	TRBJ2-5	TRBD1	TGTGCCAGCAGTTTATCAGGGACAGGGGCCCAAGAGACCCAGTACTTC	CASSLSGTGAQETQYF
13	TRBV7-2	NA	TRBJ2-1	NA	TGTGCCAGCATCCATGAGCGGGCGAATGAGCAGTTCTTC	CASIHERANEQFF
16	TRBV4-1	once	TRBJ2-1	TRBD1	TGCGCCAGCAGCCAAAGGGGGACAGGTGCCTACAATGAGCAGTTCTTC	CASSQRGTGAYNEQFF
13	TRBV6-1	many	TRBJ2-3	NA	TGTGCCAGCACTTACCAGTCCACAGATACGCAGTATTTT	CASTYQSTDTQYF
13	TRBV12-3/TRBV12-4	NA	TRBJ1-1	NA	TGTGCCAGCACCGCCCAGCCGAACACTGAAGCTTTCTTT	CASTAQPNTEAFF
13	TRBV5-1	many	TRBJ2-7	NA	TGCGCCAGCAATTTTGGGGGAGCGGGCGAGCAGTACTTC	CASNFGGAGEQYF
13	TRBV3-1	NA	TRBJ1-2	NA	TGTGCCAGCAGCCCGGGACACTTCTATGGCTACACCTTC	CASSPGHFYGYTF
15	TRBV11-2	many	TRBJ2-3	TRBD1	TGTGCCAGCAGCCCCAATGGGGACAGTACAGATACGCAGTATTTT	CASSPNGDSTDTQYF
13	TRBV2	many	TRBJ2-7	NA	TGTGCCAGCGAGAAAGGGGGGTCCTACGAGCAGTACTTC	CASEKGGSYEQYF
13	TRBV5-1	many	TRBJ2-5	NA	TGCGCCAGCAGCTTTACGAGCGTCGAGACCCAGTACTTC	CASSFTSVETQYF
13	TRBV4-1	NA	TRBJ2-1	NA	TGCGCCAGCAGCCAAGTGAGGGCGGGACAGCAGTTCTTC	CASSQVRAGQQFF
17	TRBV27	many	TRBJ2-1	TRBD2	TGTGCCAGCAGTTTTGGGGAACTAGCGGGAGTTCTCAATGAGCAGTTCTTC	CASSFGELAGVLNEQFF
11	TRBV28	NA	TRBJ1-1	NA	TGTGCCAGCAGTCGCGGAAATGAAGCTTTCTTT	CASSRGNEAFF
13	TRBV6-1	few	TRBJ1-2	NA	TGTGCCAGCACTGCCGGGACGGTCTATGGCTACACCTTC	CASTAGTVYGYTF
14	TRBV20-1	few	TRBJ1-5	NA	TGCAGTGCTGGGCCGGTAGGGCGGAATCAGCCCCAGCATTTT	CSAGPVGRNQPQHF
16	TRBV7-9	NA	TRBJ1-5	NA	TGTGCCAGCAGCTTAGGTCGGGGAGGTAGCAATCAGCCCCAGCATTTT	CASSLGRGGSNQPQHF
15	TRBV10-3	few	TRBJ1-1	TRBD1	TGTGCCATCAGTGAACGCGGGACAGGGAACACTGAAGCTTTCTTT	CAISERGTGNTEAFF
13	TRBV9	NA	TRBJ2-2	NA	TGTGCCAGCATGGAGGGAGGCACCGGGGAGCTGTTTTTT	CASMEGGTGELFF
14	TRBV5-6	many	TRBJ1-1	NA	TGTGCCAGCAGCTTGCGTCAGGGTTCCACTGAAGCTTTCTTT	CASSLRQGSTEAFF
13	TRBV7-3	NA	TRBJ2-4	NA	TGTGCCAGCCAGGAGTGGGTGGAAAACATTCAGTACTTC	CASQEWVENIQYF
14	TRBV20-1	NA	TRBJ2-3	NA	TGCAGTGCTAGAAGGGGGACCGCCTCAGGTCCGCAGTATTTT	CSARRGTASGPQYF
15	TRBV9	few	TRBJ2-3	NA	TGTGCCAGCAGCGTAGAGGGCCTACTCACAGATACGCAGTATTTT	CASSVEGLLTDTQYF
15	TRBV7-2	NA	TRBJ2-1	NA	TGTGCCAGCAGCTTCCGGGGATACGGACCCAATGAGCAGTTCTTC	CASSFRGYGPNEQFF
15	TRBV7-2	many	TRBJ2-7	NA	TGTGCCAGCAGCTTAACCCCAGGACTTACCTACGAGCAGTACTTC	CASSLTPGLTYEQYF
13	TRBV20-1	many	TRBJ2-7	TRBD2	TGCAGTGCCCAGCGGGAGGCGGCCTACGAGCAGTACTTC	CSAQREAAYEQYF
14	TRBV28	few	TRBJ1-1	NA	TGTGCCAGCATCACGCGGGGGGGGGGCACTGAAGCTTTCTTT	CASITRGGGTEAFF
18	TRBV2	NA	TRBJ2-1	TRBD2	TGTGCCAGCAGTGAACTAGCGGGAGACCCTCTAGCCTACAATGAGCAGTTCTTC	CASSELAGDPLAYNEQFF
17	TRBV7-3	many	TRBJ2-6	NA	TGTGCCAGCAGCCCCAGAGGTGGTAGCTCTGGGGCCAACGTCCTGACTTTC	CASSPRGGSSGANVLTF
16	TRBV6-5	many	TRBJ1-2	TRBD1	TGTGCCAGCAGTTACATGAGGACAGGGGGTGGGTATGGCTACACCTTC	CASSYMRTGGGYGYTF
15	TRBV7-7	many	TRBJ2-1	TRBD2	TGTGCTAGCAGCTTAGGTCTAGCGGCCTACAATGAGCAGTTCTTC	CASSLGLAAYNEQFF
13	TRBV5-6	NA	TRBJ2-5	NA	TGTGCCAGCAGCCCGGGGGTGCGGGAGACCCAGTACTTC	CASSPGVRETQYF
14	TRBV3-1	NA	TRBJ1-5	TRBD1	TGTGCCAGCAGCCGCGGGACAGGGAAGCAGCCCCAGCATTTT	CASSRGTGKQPQHF
15	TRBV20-1	many	TRBJ1-1	NA	TGCAGTGCTCAAATCATGGGGGTAGTTGACACTGAAGCTTTCTTT	CSAQIMGVVDTEAFF
16	TRBV27	many	TRBJ1-5	NA	TGTGCCAGCAGTCCCTTCCGAGGGAATAGCAATCAGCCCCAGCATTTT	CASSPFRGNSNQPQHF
13	TRBV7-7	few	TRBJ1-1	TRBD1	TGTGCTAGCAGCTCCTACAGGGGGGCTGAAGCTTTCTTT	CASSSYRGAEAFF
14	TRBV19	NA	TRBJ2-7	TRBD1	TGTGCCAGTACCGCCGGGACAGGCTCCTACGAGCAGTACTTC	CASTAGTGSYEQYF
15	TRBV19	NA	TRBJ1-5	NA	TGTGCCAGTAGTACCCGCCCCGAGGGGAATCAGCCCCAGCATTTT	CASSTRPEGNQPQHF
14	TRBV18	many	TRBJ1-3	TRBD1	TGTGCCAGCTCACCAGGACAGGGCGAAAACACCATATATTTT	CASSPGQGENTIYF
14	TRBV7-8	few	TRBJ2-1	NA	TGTGCCAGCAGCAAACTCGTACAATACAATGAGCAGTTCTTC	CASSKLVQYNEQFF
15	TRBV6-1	NA	TRBJ2-7	TRBD2	TGTGCCAGCAGTCCGAGCGGGAAGAGGGGCTACGAGCAGTACTTC	CASSPSGKRGYEQYF
17	TRBV28	NA	TRBJ2-5	TRBD1	TGTGCCAGCAGTTTGCCCGGACAGGGGCCGGGGCAAGAGACCCAGTACTTC	CASSLPGQGPGQETQYF
14	TRBV9	few	TRBJ2-1	TRBD2	TGTGCCAGCAAAGCGGGAGGAGGTTTCGATGAGCAGTTCTTC	CASKAGGGFDEQFF
14	TRBV6-2/TRBV6-3	NA	TRBJ2-1	TRBD2	TGTGCCAGCAGAAAGACTAGCGGGAGATATGAGCAGTTCTTC	CASRKTSGRYEQFF